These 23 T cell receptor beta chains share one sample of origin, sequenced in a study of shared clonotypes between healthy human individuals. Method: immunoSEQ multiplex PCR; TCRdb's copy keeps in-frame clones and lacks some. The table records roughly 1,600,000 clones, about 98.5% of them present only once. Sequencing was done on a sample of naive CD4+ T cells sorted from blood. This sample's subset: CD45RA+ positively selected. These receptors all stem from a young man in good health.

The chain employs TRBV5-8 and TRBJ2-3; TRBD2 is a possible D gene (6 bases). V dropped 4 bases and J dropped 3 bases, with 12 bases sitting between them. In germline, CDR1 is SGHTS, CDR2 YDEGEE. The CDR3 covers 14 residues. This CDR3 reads CASSRETLTDTQYF. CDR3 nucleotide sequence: TGTGCCAGCAGCCGGGAGACTTTGACAGATACGCAGTATTTT.

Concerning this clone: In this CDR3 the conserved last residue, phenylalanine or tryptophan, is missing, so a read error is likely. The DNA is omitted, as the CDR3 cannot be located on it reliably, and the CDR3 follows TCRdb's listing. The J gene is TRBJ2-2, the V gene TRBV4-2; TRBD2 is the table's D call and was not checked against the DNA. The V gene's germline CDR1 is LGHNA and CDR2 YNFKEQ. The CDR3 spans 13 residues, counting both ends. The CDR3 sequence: CASSQGMTSGNPV.

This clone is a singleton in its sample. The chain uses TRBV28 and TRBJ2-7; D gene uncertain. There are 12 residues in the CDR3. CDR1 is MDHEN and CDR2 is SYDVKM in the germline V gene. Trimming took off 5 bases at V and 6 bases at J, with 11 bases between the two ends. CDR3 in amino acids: CASSPTVIEQYF. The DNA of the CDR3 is TGTGCCAGCAGTCCCACAGTGATCGAGCAGTACTTC.

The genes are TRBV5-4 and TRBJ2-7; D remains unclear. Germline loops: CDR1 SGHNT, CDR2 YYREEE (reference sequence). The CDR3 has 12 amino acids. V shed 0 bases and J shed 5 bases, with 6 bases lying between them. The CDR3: CASSLDQNEQYF. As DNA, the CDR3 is TGTGCCAGCAGCTTGGACCAGAACGAGCAGTACTTC.

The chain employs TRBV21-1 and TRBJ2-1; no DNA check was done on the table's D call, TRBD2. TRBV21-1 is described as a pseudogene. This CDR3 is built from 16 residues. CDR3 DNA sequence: TGTGCCAGCAGCAAGAGAACAAGCGGGAACAGCGGTGAGCAGTTCTTC. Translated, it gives CASSKRTSGNSGEQFF.

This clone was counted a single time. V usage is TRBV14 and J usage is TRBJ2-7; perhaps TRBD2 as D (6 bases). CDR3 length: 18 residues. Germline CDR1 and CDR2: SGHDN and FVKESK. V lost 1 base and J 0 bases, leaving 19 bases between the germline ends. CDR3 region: CASSQVSWRGRGSYEQYF. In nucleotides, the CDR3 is TGTGCCAGCAGCCAAGTGTCTTGGCGGGGAAGGGGCTCCTACGAGCAGTACTTC.

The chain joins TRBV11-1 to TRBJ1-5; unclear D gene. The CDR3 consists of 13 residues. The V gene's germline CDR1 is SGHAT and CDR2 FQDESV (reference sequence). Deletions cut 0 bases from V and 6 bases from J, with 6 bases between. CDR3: CASSLALGQPQHF. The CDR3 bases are TGTGCCAGCAGCTTAGCGCTGGGTCAGCCCCAGCATTTT.

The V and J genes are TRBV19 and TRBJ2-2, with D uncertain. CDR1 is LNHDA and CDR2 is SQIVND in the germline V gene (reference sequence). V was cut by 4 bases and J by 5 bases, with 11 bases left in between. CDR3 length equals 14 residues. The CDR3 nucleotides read TGTGCCAGTAGTAGTAGGGTAGGGACCGGGGAGCTGTTTTTT. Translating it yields CASSSRVGTGELFF.

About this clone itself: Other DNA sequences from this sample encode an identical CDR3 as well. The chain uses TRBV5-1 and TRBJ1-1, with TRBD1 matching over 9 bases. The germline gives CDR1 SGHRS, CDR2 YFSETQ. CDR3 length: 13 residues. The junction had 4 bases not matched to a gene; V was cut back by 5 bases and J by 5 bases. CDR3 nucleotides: TGCGCCAGCAGTCGTGGACAGGGGACTGAAGCTTTCTTT. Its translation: CASSRGQGTEAFF.

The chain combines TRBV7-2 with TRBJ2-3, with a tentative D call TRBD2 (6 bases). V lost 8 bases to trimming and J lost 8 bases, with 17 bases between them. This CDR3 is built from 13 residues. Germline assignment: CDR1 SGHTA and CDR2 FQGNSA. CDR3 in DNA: TGTGCCAGCTCCAAAAGGGAGGAGGGTACGCAGTATTTT. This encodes CASSKREEGTQYF.

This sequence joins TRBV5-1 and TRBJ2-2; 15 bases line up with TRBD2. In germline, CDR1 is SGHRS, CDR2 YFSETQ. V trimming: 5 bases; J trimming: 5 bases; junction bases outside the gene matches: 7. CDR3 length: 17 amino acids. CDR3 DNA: TGCGCCAGCAGTCGGGGACTAGCGGGAGGTTGGACCGGGGAGCTGTTTTTT. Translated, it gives CASSRGLAGGWTGELFF.

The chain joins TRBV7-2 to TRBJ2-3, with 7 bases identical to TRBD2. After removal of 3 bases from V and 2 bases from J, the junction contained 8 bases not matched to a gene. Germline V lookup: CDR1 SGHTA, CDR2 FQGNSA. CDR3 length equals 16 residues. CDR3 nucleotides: TGTGCCAGCAGCTTGATTGGGGGAGGGCACACAGATACGCAGTATTTT. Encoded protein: CASSLIGGGHTDTQYF.

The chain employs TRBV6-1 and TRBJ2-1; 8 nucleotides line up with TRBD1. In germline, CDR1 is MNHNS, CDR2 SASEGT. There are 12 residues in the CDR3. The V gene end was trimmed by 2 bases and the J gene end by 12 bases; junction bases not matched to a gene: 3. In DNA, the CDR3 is TGTGCCAGCAGTGAAAAGGGGACAGGGCAGTTCTTC. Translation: CASSEKGTGQFF.

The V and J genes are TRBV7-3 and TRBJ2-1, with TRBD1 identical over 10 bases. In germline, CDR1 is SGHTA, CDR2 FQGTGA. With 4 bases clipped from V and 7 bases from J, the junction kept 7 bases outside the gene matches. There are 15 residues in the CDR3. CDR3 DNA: TGTGCCAGCAGCTCCACGCGGGACAGGGGTAATGAGCAGTTCTTC. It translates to CASSSTRDRGNEQFF. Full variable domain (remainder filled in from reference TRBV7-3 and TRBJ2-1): GAGVSQTPSNKVTEKGKYVELRCDPISGHTALYWYRQSLGQGPEFLIYFQGTGAADDSGLPNDRFFAVRPEGSVSTLKIQRTERGDSAVYLCASSSTRDRGNEQFFGPGTRLTVL.

CDR3 loop: CASSEHRDRVYNEQFF. The CDR3 DNA reads as TGTGCCAGCAGTGAACACCGGGACAGGGTATACAATGAGCAGTTCTTC. V gene TRBV6-1 combines with J gene TRBJ2-1, with 9 bases aligning to TRBD1. The CDR3 totals 16 residues. V shed 2 bases and J 4 bases; nucleotides not matched to a gene: 6. Germline V gene data show CDR1 as MNHNS and CDR2 as SASEGT.

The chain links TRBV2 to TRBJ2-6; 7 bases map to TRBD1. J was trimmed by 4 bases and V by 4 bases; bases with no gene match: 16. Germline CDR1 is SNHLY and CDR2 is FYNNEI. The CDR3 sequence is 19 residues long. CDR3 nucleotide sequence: TGTGCCAGCAGTGGACGATCGGGACAGCGAGGCTCCGGGGCCAACGTCCTGACTTTC. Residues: CASSGRSGQRGSGANVLTF.

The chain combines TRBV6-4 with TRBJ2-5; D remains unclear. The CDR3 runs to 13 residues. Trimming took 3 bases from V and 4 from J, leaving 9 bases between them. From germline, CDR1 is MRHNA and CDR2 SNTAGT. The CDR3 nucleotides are TGTGCCAGCAGTGAGGAAGGTGGAGAGACCCAGTACTTC. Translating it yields CASSEEGGETQYF.

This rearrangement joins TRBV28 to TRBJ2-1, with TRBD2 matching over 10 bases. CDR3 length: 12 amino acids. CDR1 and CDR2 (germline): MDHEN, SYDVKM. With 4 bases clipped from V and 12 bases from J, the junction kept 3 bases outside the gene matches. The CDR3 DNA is TGTGCCAGCAGTTCGAGCGGGAGGGGGCAGTTCTTC. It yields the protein CASSSSGRGQFF.

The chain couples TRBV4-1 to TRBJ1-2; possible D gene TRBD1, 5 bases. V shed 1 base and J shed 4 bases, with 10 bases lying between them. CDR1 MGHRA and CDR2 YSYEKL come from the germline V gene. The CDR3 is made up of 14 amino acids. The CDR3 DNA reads TGCGCCAGCAGCCAAGTTCAGGGTACCTATGGCTACACCTTC. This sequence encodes CASSQVQGTYGYTF.

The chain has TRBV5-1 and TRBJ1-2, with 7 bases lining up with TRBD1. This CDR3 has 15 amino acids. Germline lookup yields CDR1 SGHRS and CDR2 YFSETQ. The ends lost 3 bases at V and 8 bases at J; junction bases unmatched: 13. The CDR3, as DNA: TGCGCCAGCAGCTCCCCGGACAGGCCCTATGTAGGCTACACCTTC. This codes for CASSSPDRPYVGYTF.

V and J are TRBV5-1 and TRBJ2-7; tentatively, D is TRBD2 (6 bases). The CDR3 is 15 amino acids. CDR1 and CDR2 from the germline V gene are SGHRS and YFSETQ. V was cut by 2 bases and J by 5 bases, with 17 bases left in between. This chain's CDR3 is CASSFLPGVSNEQYF. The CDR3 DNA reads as TGCGCCAGCAGCTTCTTGCCGGGAGTTAGCAACGAGCAGTACTTC.

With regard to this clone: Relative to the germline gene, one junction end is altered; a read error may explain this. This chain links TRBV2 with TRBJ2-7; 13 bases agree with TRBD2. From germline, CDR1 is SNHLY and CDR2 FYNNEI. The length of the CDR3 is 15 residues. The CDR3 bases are TGTGCCAGCAGGGAAGGACTAGCGGGAGTTGGAGAGCAGTACTTC. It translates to CASREGLAGVGEQYF.

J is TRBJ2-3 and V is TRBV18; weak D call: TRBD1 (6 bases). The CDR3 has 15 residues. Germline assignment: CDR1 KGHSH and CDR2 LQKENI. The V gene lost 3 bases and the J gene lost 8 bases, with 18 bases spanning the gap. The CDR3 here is CASSPEQGQQATQYF. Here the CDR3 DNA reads TGTGCCAGCTCACCGGAACAGGGCCAGCAAGCTACGCAGTATTTT.